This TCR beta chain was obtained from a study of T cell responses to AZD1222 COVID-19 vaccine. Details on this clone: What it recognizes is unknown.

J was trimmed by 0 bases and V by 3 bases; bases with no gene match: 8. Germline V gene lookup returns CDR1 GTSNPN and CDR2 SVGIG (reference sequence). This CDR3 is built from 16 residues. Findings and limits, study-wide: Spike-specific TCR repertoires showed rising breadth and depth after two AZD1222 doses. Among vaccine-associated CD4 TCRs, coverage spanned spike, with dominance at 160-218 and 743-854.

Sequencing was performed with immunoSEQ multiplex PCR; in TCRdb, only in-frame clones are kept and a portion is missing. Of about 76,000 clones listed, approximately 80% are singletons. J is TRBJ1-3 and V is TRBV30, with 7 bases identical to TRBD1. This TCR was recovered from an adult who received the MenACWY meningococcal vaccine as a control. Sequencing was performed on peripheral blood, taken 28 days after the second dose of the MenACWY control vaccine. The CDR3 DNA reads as TGTGCCTGGAGCATAACCGGGACAGCCTCTGGAAACACCATATATTTT. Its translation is CAWSITGTASGNTIYF.